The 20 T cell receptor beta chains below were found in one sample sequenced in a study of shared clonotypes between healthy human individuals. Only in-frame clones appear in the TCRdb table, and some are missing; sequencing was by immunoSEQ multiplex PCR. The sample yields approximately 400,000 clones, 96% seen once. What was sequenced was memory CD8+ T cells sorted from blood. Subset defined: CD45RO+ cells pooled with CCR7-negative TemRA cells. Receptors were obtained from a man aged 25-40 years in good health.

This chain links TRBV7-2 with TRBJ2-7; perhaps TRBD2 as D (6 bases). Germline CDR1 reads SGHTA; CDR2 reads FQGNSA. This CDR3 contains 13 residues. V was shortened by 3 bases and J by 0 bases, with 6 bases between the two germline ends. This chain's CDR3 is CASSFGSSYEQYF. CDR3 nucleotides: TGTGCCAGCAGCTTCGGGAGCTCCTACGAGCAGTACTTC.

In DNA, the CDR3 is TGTGCCAGTAGTATAACGGGAATTAGCAATCAGCCCCAGCATTTT. Residues: CASSITGISNQPQHF. V is TRBV19 and J is TRBJ1-5; no clear D gene. This CDR3 region has 15 residues. Germline V gene data show CDR1 as LNHDA and CDR2 as SQIVND (reference sequence). V lost 2 bases and J 0 bases, leaving 8 bases between the germline ends.

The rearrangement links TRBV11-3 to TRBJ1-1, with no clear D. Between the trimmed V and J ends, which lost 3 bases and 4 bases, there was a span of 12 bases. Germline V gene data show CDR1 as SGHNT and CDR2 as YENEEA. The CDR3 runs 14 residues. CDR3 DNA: TGTGCCAGCAGCTTTGATGCCGGGAGCACTGAAGCTTTCTTT. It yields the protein CASSFDAGSTEAFF. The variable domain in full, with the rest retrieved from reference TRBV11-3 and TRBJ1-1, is EAGVVQSPRYKIIEKKQPVAFWCNPISGHNTLYWYLQNLGQGPELLIRYENEEAVDDSQLPKDRFSAERLKGVDSTLKIQPAELGDSAVYLCASSFDAGSTEAFFGQGTRLTVV.

The CDR3 protein is CASSYSGTSTYEQYF. In DNA, the CDR3 is TGTGCCAGCAGTTACTCCGGGACTAGCACCTACGAGCAGTACTTC. The J gene is TRBJ2-7, the V gene TRBV6-6; 9 bases are a match to TRBD2. This CDR3 is built from 15 residues. J lost 2 bases, V lost 0 bases, and 2 bases had no gene match. CDR1 MNHNY and CDR2 SVGAGI come from the germline V gene (reference sequence).

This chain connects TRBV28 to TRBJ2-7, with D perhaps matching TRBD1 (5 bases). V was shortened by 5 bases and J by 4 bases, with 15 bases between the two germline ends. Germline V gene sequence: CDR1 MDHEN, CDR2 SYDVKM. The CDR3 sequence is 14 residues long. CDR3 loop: CASSLRPGIYEQYF. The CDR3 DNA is TGTGCCAGCAGTCTACGGCCAGGGATTTACGAGCAGTACTTC. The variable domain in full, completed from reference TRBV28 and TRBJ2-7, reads DVKVTQSSRYLVKRTGEKVFLECVQDMDHENMFWYRQDPGLGLRLIYFSYDVKMKEKGDIPEGYSVSREKKERFSLILESASTNQTSMYLCASSLRPGIYEQYFGPGTRLTVT.

The CDR3 sequence is CASSPDTYNEQFF. CDR3 nucleotides: TGTGCCAGCAGCCCTGATACATACAATGAGCAGTTCTTC. V gene TRBV28 combines with J gene TRBJ2-1, with D unresolved. CDR1 and CDR2 from the germline V gene are MDHEN and SYDVKM. The CDR3 spans 13 residues. With 6 bases removed from V and 4 bases from J, the gap between germline ends came to 10 bases.

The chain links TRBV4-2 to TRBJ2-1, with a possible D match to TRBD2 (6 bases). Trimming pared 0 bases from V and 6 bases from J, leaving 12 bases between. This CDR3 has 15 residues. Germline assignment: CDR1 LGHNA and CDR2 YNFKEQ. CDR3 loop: CASSQDPGTSNEQFF. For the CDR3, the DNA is TGTGCCAGCAGCCAAGATCCGGGGACTTCCAATGAGCAGTTCTTC.

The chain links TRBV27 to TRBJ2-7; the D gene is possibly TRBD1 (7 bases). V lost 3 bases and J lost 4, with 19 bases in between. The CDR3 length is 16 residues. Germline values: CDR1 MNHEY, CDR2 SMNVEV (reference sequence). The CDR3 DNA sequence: TGTGCCAGCAGTTTCCTCCGCGGAGGGGGCTTTTACGAGCAGTACTTC. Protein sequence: CASSFLRGGGFYEQYF.

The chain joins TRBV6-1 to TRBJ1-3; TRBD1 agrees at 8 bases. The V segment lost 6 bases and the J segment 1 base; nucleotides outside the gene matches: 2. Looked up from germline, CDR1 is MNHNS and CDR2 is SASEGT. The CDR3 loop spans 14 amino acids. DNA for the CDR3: TGTGCCAGCAGGGACAGGGTATCTGGAAACACCATATATTTT. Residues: CASRDRVSGNTIYF.

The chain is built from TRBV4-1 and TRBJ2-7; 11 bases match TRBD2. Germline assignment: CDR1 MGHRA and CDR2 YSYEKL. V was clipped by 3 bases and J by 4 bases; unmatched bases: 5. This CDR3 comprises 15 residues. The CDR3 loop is CASSHIAGGGYEQYF. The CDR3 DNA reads TGCGCCAGCAGCCATATAGCGGGAGGGGGGTACGAGCAGTACTTC.

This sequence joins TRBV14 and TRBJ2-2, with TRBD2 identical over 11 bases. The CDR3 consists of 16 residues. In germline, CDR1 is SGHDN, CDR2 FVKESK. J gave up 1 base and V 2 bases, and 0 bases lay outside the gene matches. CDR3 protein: CASSQTSGRNTGELFF. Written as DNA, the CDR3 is TGTGCCAGCAGCCAAACTAGCGGGAGGAACACCGGGGAGCTGTTTTTT.

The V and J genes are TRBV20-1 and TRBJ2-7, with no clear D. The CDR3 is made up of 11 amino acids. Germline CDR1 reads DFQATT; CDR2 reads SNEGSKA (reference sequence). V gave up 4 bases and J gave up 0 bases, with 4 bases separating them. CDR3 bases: TGCAGTGCTAAGCGCTCCTACGAGCAGTACTTC. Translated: CSAKRSYEQYF.

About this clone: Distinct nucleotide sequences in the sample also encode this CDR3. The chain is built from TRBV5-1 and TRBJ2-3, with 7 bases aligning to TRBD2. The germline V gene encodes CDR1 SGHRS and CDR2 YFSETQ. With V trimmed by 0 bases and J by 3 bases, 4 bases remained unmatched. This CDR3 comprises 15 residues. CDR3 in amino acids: CASSLVGGRTDTQYF. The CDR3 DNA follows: TGCGCCAGCAGCTTGGTCGGCGGGAGAACAGATACGCAGTATTTT.

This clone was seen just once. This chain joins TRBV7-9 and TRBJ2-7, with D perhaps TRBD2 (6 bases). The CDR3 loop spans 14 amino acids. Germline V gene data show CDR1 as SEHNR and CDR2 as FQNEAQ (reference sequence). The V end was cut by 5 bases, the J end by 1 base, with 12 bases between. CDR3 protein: CASSPVSGSYEQYF. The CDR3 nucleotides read TGTGCCAGCAGCCCCGTTAGCGGATCCTACGAGCAGTACTTC.

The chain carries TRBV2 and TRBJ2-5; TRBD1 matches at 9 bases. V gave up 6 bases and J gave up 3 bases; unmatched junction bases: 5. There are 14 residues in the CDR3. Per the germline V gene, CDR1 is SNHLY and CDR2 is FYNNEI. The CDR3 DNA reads TGTGCCAGCAGGTACCGGGACAGGGAAGAGACCCAGTACTTC. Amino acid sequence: CASRYRDREETQYF. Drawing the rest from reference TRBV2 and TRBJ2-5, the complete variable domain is EPEVTQTPSHQVTQMGQEVILRCVPISNHLYFYWYRQILGQKVEFLVSFYNNEISEKSEIFDDQFSVERPDGSNFTLKIRSTKLEDSAMYFCASRYRDREETQYFGPGTRLLVL.

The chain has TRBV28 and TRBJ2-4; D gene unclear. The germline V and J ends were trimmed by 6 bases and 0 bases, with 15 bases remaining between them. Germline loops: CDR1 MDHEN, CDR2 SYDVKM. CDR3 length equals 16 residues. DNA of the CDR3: TGTGCCAGCAGCCCCCCGCAGTTGGTAGCCAAAAACATTCAGTACTTC. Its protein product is CASSPPQLVAKNIQYF.

CDR3 sequence reads: CASRAGQGREQYF. The CDR3 nucleotides read TGTGCCAGCAGGGCGGGTCAGGGGCGCGAGCAGTACTTC. The chain links TRBV28 to TRBJ2-7; D is perhaps TRBD1 (6 bases). Germline-derived CDR1 and CDR2 are MDHEN and SYDVKM. V was clipped by 6 bases and J by 6 bases, with 15 bases between them. The CDR3 runs 13 residues.

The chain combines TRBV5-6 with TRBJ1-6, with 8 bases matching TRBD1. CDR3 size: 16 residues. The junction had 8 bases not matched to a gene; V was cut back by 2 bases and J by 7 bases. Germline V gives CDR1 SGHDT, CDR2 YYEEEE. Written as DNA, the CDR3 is TGTGCCAGCAGCTTTGGGACAGGTTTTCGAAATTCACCCCTCCACTTT. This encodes CASSFGTGFRNSPLHF.

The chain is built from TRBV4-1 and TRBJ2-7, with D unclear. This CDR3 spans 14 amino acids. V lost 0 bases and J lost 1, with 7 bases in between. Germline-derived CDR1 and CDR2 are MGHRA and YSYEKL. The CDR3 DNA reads TGCGCCAGCAGCCAAGATAGGAGTTCCTACGAGCAGTACTTC. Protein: CASSQDRSSYEQYF.

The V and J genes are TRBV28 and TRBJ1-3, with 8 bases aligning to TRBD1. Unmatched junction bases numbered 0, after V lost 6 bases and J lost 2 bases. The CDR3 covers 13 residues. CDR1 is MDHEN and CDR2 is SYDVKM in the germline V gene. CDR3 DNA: TGTGCCAGCAGACAGGGGGCTGGAAACACCATATATTTT. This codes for CASRQGAGNTIYF.